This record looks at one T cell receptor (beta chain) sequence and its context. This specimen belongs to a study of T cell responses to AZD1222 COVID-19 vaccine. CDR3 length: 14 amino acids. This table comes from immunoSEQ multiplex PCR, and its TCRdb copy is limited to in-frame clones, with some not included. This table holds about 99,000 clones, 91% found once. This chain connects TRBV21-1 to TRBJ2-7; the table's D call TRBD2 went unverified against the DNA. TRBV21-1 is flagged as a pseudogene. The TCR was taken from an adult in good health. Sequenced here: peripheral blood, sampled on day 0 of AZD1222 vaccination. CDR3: CASSTRTSGYEQYF. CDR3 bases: TGTGCCAGCAGCACCCGGACTAGCGGCTACGAGCAGTACTTC.